Presented here are 6 T cell receptor beta chains from one specimen sequenced in a study of regulatory and conventional T cells in RAG deficiency. The sorted conventional CD4+ T cells were CD25-low and CD127-high, with genomic DNA sequenced. The method was immunoSEQ multiplex PCR; TCRdb's version includes in-frame clones alone and lacks a portion of them. The sample contains around 23,000 clones, around 94% of which appear only once. These data were also reused for a study on regulatory T cells. As reported in that work: The primer mix had 52 TRBV and 13 TRBJ primers.

The sample comprised CD4+ T cells sorted from blood. These receptors all come from a human donor in good health.

This chain joins TRBV5-4 and TRBJ2-1; D unclear. The CDR3 covers 15 residues. V lost 0 bases to trimming and J lost 0 bases, with 7 bases between them. Germline lookup yields CDR1 SGHNT and CDR2 YYREEE (reference sequence). The DNA for the CDR3 is TGTGCCAGCAGCTTGGGAGGAACCTCCTACAATGAGCAGTTCTTC. Its protein is CASSLGGTSYNEQFF.

This sequence joins TRBV5-4 and TRBJ2-7; no clear D. This CDR3 has 15 amino acids. Deletions cut 0 bases from V and 0 bases from J, with 10 bases between. CDR1 SGHNT and CDR2 YYREEE come from the germline V gene (reference sequence). CDR3 region: CASSLGRADSYEQYF. The CDR3 nucleotides read TGTGCCAGCAGCTTGGGTAGGGCGGACTCCTACGAGCAGTACTTC.

The rearrangement joins TRBV25-1 to TRBJ1-5; 9 bases fit TRBD1. The CDR3 loop spans 15 amino acids. The V gene's germline CDR1 is MGHDK and CDR2 SYGVNS. V trimming: 3 bases; J trimming: 4 bases; junction bases outside the gene matches: 4. CDR3 nucleotides: TGTGCCAGCAGTGATGACAGGGGGTTTAATCAGCCCCAGCATTTT. This sequence encodes CASSDDRGFNQPQHF.

The chain joins TRBV5-5 to TRBJ2-3; 8 nucleotides line up with TRBD2. V shed 4 bases and J 3 bases; nucleotides not matched to a gene: 10. CDR3 length equals 16 residues. Germline CDR1 and CDR2: SGHKS and YYEKEE (reference sequence). CDR3 bases: TGTGCCAGCAGCCCCGCGCGGGGGGTTGGTACAGATACGCAGTATTTT. It yields the protein CASSPARGVGTDTQYF.

This clone has just one count. The V call is TRBV6-1, the J call TRBJ2-3; no reliable D call. Per the germline V gene, CDR1 is MNHNS and CDR2 is SASEGT. Trimming shortened V by 5 bases and J by 1 base, and 10 bases separated the two germline ends. This CDR3 is 14 amino acids long. CDR3 amino acids: CASSSRGGTDTQYF. Written as DNA, the CDR3 is TGTGCCAGCAGTTCCCGTGGGGGCACAGATACGCAGTATTTT.

In DNA form, the CDR3 reads TGTGCCAGCAGAGAGGGGACCCAGGCTGGCTCTGGGGCCAACGTCCTGACTTTC. Amino acid sequence: CASREGTQAGSGANVLTF. The chain has TRBV6-7 and TRBJ2-6; D might be TRBD1 or TRBD2, each matching 5 bases. TRBV6-7 is annotated as an ORF whose role is uncertain. V was clipped by 6 bases and J by 0 bases, with 18 bases between them. The CDR3 spans 18 residues.